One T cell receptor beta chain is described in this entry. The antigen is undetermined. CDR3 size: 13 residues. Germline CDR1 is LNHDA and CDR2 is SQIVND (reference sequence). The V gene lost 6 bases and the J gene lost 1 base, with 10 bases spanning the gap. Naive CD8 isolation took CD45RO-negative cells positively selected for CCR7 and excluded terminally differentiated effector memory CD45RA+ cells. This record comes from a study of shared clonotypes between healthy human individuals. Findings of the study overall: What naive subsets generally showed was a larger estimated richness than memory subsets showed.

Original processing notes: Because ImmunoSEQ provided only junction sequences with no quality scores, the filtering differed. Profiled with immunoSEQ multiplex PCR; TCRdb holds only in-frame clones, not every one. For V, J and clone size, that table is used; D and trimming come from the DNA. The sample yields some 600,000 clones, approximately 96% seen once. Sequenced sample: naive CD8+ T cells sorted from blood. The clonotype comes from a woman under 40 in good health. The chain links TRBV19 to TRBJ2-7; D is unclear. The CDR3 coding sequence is TGTGCCAGTAGCTACCTAGATTCCTACGAGCAGTACTTC. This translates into CASSYLDSYEQYF.